The present T cell receptor beta chain was sequenced within a study of OX40 agonist ivuxolimab in advanced cancers. In the study overall: Ivuxolimab was a fully human IgG2 agonistic monoclonal antibody targeting the costimulatory receptor OX40 (CD134). The paper reports the monotherapy dose-escalation portion (N of about 50 patients) of the phase I ivuxolimab trial. In the dose-escalation cohort, 65% to 85% of patients were male, and the mean age was 60 years with a range of about 20 to 90. Intravenous ivuxolimab was administered to patients every 2 weeks at six dose levels: 0.01, 0.1, 0.3, 1.5, 3 and 10 mg/kg. The point of sequencing TCRbeta in the periphery was to test whether ivuxolimab changed TCR sequence diversity and drove clonal T-cell expansion. Partial responses occurred in three dose-escalation patients, of whom one had hepatocellular carcinoma and two had cutaneous melanoma. Patients were allowed to have had prior anti-PD-1, anti-PD-L1 or anti-CTLA-4 therapy, and approximately 40% of the dose-escalation patients had previously received checkpoint inhibitors. Of the roughly 51 dose-escalation patients, hepatocellular carcinoma was present in about 20, melanoma in around 15, renal cell carcinoma in 9 and head and neck cancer in 9. Results the study describes overall, beyond this receptor: In the 0.1-3.0 mg/kg groups, partial responders were among the patients with the lowest normalized peripheral clonal expansion, particularly in CD8+ T cells. Low levels of normalized T-cell clonal expansion were also seen in some patients who did not respond. At doses from 0.1 to 3.0 mg/kg, clonal expansion was seen in both CD4+ and CD8+ blood T cells between baseline and week 6. Which antigens the clonally expanded peripheral T cells were specific for was not determined. After ivuxolimab, more expanded clones were found on average in CD8+ T cells than in CD4+ T cells.

Genomic DNA was extracted from sorted cells for sequencing of the TCRbeta CDR3 region. The immunoSEQ Assay was used for sequencing of TCRbeta CDR3 regions. TCRdb holds this immuneACCESS table with in-frame rearrangements only. Some clones are missing; in checked studies, unresolved V genes explain under half, and the rest has no known cause. Recorded for this sample are 65,000 to 80,000 clones; about 89% of them occurred a single time. Of the sample, around 0.33% is held by the ten largest clones. Patients with a history of autoimmune disease or receiving systemic immunosuppression were excluded from the trial. Peripheral blood for TCR sequencing was collected from all dose cohorts at baseline, on cycle 4 day 1, and on cycle 7 day 1. Samples came from an open-label, multicenter, first-in-human phase I dose-escalation trial of ivuxolimab. Adults with locally advanced or metastatic melanoma, renal cell, hepatocellular, or head and neck squamous cell carcinoma were enrolled in the trial. Before TCR sequencing, CD4+ T cells and CD8+ T cells from peripheral blood were sorted into separate populations.

With respect to this clone: The antigen this receptor binds is unknown. Base qualities are not at hand, and no much larger clone is one base apart.

Trimming leaves V shorter by 7 bases and J shorter by 6 bases, with the junction holding 11 bases beyond the gene matches. Via the germline V gene (reference sequence), CDR1 is LNHDA and CDR2 SQIVND. The CDR3, from cysteine to phenylalanine, totals 14 residues. Kept here is only the CDR3 DNA, which spans 42 bases and is read in frame from base 1. The clonotype was recovered from an adult with an advanced solid tumor such as melanoma, head and neck, liver or kidney cancer. Recombination connected TRBV19 to TRBJ2-5; TRBD1 aligns with 7 central bases. The source material was CD4+ or CD8+ T cells sorted from blood, sampled in a trial of the OX40 agonist ivuxolimab. In nucleotides, the sequence is TGTGCCAGTACCGTAAACAGGGGTTCGCAGACCCAGTACTTC. It is translated as CASTVNRGSQTQYF.